This TCR beta chain was sequenced for a study of neurological immune-mediated disorders. This clonotype was detected a few times. Trimming took 2 bases from V and 3 from J, leaving 11 bases between them. Germline loops: CDR1 SGHTA, CDR2 FQGTGA. This CDR3 has 15 amino acids. The output of every sequencing run, over 170 million TCR-beta sequences, came from 15-18 subjects. Using its own MiXCR run on the 5' RACE reads, TCRdb lists one record per CDR3 protein. In the table there are tens of thousands of distinct CDR3 sequences, roughly 12% of which are singletons. The chain employs TRBV7-3 and TRBJ2-1; D is unresolved. This receptor was identified in a woman in her sixties or seventies with HTLV-1-associated myelopathy (HAM/TSP). The specimen was PBMCs. As DNA, the CDR3 is TGTGCCAGCAGCTTATCCTCCTCGAACTACAATGAGCAGTTCTTC. Protein: CASSLSSSNYNEQFF.